The present TCR beta chain was sequenced within a study of blood T cell repertoires in COVID-19. Turning to the study itself: Sites in the United States, Italy and Spain provided acute and convalescent COVID-19 samples. Sources were T cells, B-cell-depleted T cells, or PBMCs; the material itself was cDNA or gDNA.

Allocation to cohorts depended on clinical history reported by the participants. The data were produced by immunoSEQ multiplex PCR, yet TCRdb's version contains in-frame clones alone and is incomplete. The repertoire holds roughly 240,000 clones, more than 80% seen once, with roughly 0.95% in the top ten. This TCR derives from a man aged 50 or older who had been exposed to COVID-19. The sample taken for sequencing was PBMCs or T cells enriched from blood (not recorded which).

CDR3 sequence reads: CASSPPRTGELFF. The CDR3 region has the DNA TGTGCCAGCAGCCCGCCGAGGACCGGGGAGCTGTTTTTT. J is TRBJ2-2 and V is TRBV7-6; no firm D call. The CDR3 has 13 amino acids. Germline V gene data show CDR1 as SGHVS and CDR2 as FNYEAQ. Trimming took 5 bases from V and 5 from J, leaving 9 bases between them.